This T cell receptor beta chain was sequenced during a study of T cells in Graves' hyperthyroidism and ophthalmopathy. Amplification yielded TCR beta CDR3 regions, with RNA transcripts as the source. TCR CDR3 regions were first amplified by RT-PCR with HTBI primers. TCRdb independently ran MiXCR on the multiplex PCR reads; one entry per CDR3 protein. The sample has a few hundred thousand distinct CDR3 sequences; around 16% are singletons. In its sample, this clonotype was seen many times. Germline V gives CDR1 DFQATT, CDR2 SNEGSKA (reference sequence). The CDR3 has 15 residues. V dropped 0 bases and J dropped 4 bases, with 13 bases sitting between them.

The sequence was collected from a woman aged 25-40 years with Graves' hyperthyroidism. The rearrangement uses TRBV20-1 and TRBJ2-1, with D possibly being TRBD2 (6 bases). Sequenced sample: blood. CDR3 sequence (DNA): TGCAGTGCTAGAGATCGAGTAGCGGTATACAATGAGCAGTTCTTC. Its protein is CSARDRVAVYNEQFF.